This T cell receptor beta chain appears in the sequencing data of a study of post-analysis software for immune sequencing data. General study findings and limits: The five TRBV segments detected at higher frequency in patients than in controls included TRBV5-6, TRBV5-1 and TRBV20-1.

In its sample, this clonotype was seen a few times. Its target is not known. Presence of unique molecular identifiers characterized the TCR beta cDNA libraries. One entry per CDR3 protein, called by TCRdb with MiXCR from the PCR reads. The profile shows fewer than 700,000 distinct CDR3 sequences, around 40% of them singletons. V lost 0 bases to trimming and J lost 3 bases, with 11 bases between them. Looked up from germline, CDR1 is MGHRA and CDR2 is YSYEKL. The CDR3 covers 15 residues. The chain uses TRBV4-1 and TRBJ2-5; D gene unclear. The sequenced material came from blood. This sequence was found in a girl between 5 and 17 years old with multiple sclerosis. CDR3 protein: CASSQDNLGEETQYF. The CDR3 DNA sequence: TGCGCCAGCAGCCAAGATAATCTGGGTGAAGAGACCCAGTACTTC.